Only a few counts were recorded for the clone carrying this TCR beta chain. What it binds is not known. This specimen comes from a study of identifying expanded T cells in peripheral blood. Study outcomes and limitations: About 1.2 clones differed between technical replicates, versus 16.4 and 19 over time.

Produced via immunoSEQ multiplex PCR; TCRdb's table is partial and in-frame only. The repertoire includes some 95,000 clones, approximately 83% of them detected once, and around 6% sits in the top ten. Germline V CDR1 and CDR2: SNHLY, FYNNEI. There are 15 residues in the CDR3. The ends were cut back, 5 bases at V and 5 bases at J, with 15 bases in the middle. The sample taken for sequencing was blood. This receptor was obtained from a person aged 18 to 75 in good health. The rearrangement uses TRBV2 and TRBJ2-2; D might be TRBD1 (5 bases). In DNA form, the CDR3 reads TGTGCCAGCAGTAAAGGGGTAATTCGTACCGGGGAGCTGTTTTTT. It is translated as CASSKGVIRTGELFF. The whole variable domain, remainder taken from reference TRBV2 and TRBJ2-2, is EPEVTQTPSHQVTQMGQEVILRCVPISNHLYFYWYRQILGQKVEFLVSFYNNEISEKSEIFDDQFSVERPDGSNFTLKIRSTKLEDSAMYFCASSKGVIRTGELFFGEGSRLTVL.